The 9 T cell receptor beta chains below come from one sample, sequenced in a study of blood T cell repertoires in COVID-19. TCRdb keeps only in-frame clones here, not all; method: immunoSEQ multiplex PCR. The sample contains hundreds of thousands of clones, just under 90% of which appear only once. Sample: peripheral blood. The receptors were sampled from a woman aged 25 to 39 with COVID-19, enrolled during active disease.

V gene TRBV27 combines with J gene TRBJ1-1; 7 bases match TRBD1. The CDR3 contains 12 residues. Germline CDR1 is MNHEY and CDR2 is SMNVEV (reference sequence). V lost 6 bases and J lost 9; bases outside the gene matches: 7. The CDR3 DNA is TGTGCCAGCAGCACGGGACAGAGAAAAGCTTTCTTT. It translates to CASSTGQRKAFF.

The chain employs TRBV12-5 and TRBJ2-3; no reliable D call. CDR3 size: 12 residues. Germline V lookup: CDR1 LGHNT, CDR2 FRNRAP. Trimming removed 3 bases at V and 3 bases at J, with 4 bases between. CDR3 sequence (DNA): TGTGCTAGTGGTTTTCTGACAGATACGCAGTATTTT. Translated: CASGFLTDTQYF.

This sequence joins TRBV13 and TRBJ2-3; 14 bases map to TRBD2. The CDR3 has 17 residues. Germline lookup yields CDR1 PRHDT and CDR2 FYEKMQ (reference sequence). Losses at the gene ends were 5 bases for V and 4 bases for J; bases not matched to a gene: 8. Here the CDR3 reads CASSLTSGGAFADTQYF. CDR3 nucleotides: TGTGCCAGCAGCCTGACTAGCGGGGGGGCTTTTGCAGATACGCAGTATTTT.

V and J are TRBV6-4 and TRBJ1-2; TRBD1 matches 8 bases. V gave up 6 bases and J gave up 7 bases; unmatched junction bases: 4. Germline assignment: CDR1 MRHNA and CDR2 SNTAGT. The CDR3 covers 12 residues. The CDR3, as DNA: TGTGCCAGCAGCCAACAGGGGGTTGGCTACACCTTC. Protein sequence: CASSQQGVGYTF.

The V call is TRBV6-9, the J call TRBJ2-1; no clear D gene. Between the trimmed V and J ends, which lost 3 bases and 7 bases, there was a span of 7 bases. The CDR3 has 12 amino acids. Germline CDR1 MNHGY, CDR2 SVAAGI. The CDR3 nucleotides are TGTGCCAGCAGTTACGCGATAAATGAGCAGTTCTTC. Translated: CASSYAINEQFF.

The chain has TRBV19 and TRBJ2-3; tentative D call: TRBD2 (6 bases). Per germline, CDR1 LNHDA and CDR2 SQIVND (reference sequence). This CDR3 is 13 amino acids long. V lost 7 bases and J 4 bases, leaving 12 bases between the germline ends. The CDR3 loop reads CASMGGFPDTQYF. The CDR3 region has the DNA TGTGCCAGTATGGGGGGTTTTCCAGATACGCAGTATTTT. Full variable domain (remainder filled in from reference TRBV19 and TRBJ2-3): DGGITQSPKYLFRKEGQNVTLSCEQNLNHDAMYWYRQDPGQGLRLIYYSQIVNDFQKGDIAEGYSVSREKKESFPLTVTSAQKNPTAFYLCASMGGFPDTQYFGPGTRLTVL.

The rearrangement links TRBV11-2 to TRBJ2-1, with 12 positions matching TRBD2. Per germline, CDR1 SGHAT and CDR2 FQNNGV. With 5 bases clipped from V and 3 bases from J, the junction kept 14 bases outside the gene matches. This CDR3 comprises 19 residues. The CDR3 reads CASSHQNPGLAGNYNEQFF. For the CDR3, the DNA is TGTGCCAGCAGCCATCAGAACCCCGGACTAGCGGGGAACTACAATGAGCAGTTCTTC.

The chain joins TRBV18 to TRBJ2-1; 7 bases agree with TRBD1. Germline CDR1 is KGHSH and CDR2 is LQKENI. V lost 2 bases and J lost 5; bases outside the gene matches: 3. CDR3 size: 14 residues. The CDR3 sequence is CASSPRQGHNEQFF. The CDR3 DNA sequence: TGTGCCAGCTCACCAAGACAGGGCCACAATGAGCAGTTCTTC.

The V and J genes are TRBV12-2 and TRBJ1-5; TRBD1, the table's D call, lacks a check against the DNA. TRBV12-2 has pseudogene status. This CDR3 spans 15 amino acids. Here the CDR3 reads CASRLASGVGQPQHF. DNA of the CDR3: TGTGCAAGTCGCTTAGCTTCAGGGGTCGGACAGCCCCAGCATTTT.